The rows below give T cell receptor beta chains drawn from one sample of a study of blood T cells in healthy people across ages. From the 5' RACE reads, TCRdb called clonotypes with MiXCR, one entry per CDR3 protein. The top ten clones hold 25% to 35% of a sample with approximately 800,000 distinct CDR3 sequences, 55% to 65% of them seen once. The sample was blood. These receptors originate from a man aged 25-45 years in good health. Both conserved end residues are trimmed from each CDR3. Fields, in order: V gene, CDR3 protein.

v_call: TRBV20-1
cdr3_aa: SARGLTGLGGYT

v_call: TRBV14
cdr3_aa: ASSQRADISQF

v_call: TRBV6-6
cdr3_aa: ASRLGQGARETQY

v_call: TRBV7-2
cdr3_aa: ASSQGAGDNQPQH

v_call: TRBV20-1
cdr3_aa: SAEGGGETQY

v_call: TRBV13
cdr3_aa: ASSLGKRYEQY

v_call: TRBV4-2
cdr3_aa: ASSQVPAGTGAGQF

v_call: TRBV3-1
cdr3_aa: ASTLGLAGQSSYNEQF

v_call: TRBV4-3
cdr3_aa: ASSPHRFGSGANVLT

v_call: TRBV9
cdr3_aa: ASSVGPSGETQY

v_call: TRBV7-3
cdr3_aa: ASSLNGGGNNEQF

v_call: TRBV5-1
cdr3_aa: ASSFTGSRVNEQF

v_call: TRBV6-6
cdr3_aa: ASSYQGANSYNEQY

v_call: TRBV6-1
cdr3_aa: ASSIRTSGGDIQY

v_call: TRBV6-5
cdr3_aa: ASSQPGHWEQY

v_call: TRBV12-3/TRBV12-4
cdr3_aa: ASSFRTSVETQY

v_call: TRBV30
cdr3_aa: AWSSGGATYEQY

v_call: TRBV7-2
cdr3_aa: ASSLRLAGEETQY

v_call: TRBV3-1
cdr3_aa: ASSQDRRNEQF

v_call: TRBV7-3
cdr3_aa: ASSLMAGAVDGYT

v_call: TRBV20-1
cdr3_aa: SATTGLVAQY

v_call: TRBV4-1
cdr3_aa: ASSPQGQYYGYT

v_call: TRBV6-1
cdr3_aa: ATSSGTGLVEQY

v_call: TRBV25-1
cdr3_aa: ASSDSTVYYGYT

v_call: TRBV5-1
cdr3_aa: ASSLDSLDRGQDTQY

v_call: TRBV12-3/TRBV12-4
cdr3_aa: ASSRLAFEAF

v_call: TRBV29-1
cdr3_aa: SVGPGEQY

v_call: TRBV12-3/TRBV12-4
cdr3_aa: ASSSGTGFEKLF

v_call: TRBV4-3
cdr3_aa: ASSPLTGGNGYT

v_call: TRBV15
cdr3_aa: ATSAPGTVSYNEQF

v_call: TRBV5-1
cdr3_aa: ASSLLMGAKNIQY

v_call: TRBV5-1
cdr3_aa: ASSLLRGGPLSTDTQY

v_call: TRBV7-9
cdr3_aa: ASTWDAGEQY

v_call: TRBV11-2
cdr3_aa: ASSSRTSPDTQY

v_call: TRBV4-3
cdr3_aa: ASSQDTGTPVYNEQF

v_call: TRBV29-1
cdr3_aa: SARGTRSTDTQY

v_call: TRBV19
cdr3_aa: ASSIGQGQSGANVLT

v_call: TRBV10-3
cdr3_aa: AIGDRRSADTQY

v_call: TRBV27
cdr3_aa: ASTGTANTGELF

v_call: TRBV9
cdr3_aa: ARGASSTY

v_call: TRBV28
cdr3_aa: ASSFVRAGLLSGANVLT

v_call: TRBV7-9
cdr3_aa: ASSLGDTASTDTQY

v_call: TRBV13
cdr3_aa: ASSLVGFFETQY

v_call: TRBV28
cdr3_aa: ASSLEGSSGANVLT

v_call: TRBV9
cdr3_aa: ASSATGTNSPLH

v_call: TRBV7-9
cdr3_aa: ASSFGRLLYNEQF

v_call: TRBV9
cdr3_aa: ASSHAQREGTDTQY

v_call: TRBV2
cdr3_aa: ASSTPGGFRGEKLF

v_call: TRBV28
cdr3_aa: ASSFRQGASHQPQH

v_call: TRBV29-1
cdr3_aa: SVEGPSSYNEQF

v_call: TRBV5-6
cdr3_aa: ASSSTGTYLNIQY